The present T cell receptor beta chain was sequenced within a study of T cell responses to AZD1222 COVID-19 vaccine. Between the trimmed V and J ends, which lost 3 bases and 0 bases, there was a span of 8 bases. Germline V CDR1 and CDR2: MDHEN, SYDVKM. This CDR3 has 14 residues. Libraries were prepared by immunoSEQ multiplex PCR; TCRdb keeps only in-frame clonotypes and omits some of them. This table holds roughly 58,000 clones, roughly 87% found once. Concerning this clone: The target antigen is unknown.

Study observations and caveats: A mostly white British donor set with more females was recruited, and clonal diversity was possibly underestimated. Receipt of two AZD1222 doses was followed by a rise in Spike-specific TCR breadth and depth. Repertoire sampling was restricted to post-peak T cell response timepoints. Nearly half of spike-specific TCRs reportedly go after variant regions that carry no mutations.

V and J are TRBV28 and TRBJ1-1; D unclear. The source of this sequence is an adult who received the AZD1222 COVID-19 vaccine. Sequenced here: peripheral blood, sampled 28 days after the second AZD1222 dose. The CDR3 region is CASSFARLNTEAFF. CDR3 DNA: TGTGCCAGCAGTTTTGCCAGACTGAACACTGAAGCTTTCTTT. The whole variable domain, remainder taken from reference TRBV28 and TRBJ1-1, is DVKVTQSSRYLVKRTGEKVFLECVQDMDHENMFWYRQDPGLGLRLIYFSYDVKMKEKGDIPEGYSVSREKKERFSLILESASTNQTSMYLCASSFARLNTEAFFGQGTRLTVV.